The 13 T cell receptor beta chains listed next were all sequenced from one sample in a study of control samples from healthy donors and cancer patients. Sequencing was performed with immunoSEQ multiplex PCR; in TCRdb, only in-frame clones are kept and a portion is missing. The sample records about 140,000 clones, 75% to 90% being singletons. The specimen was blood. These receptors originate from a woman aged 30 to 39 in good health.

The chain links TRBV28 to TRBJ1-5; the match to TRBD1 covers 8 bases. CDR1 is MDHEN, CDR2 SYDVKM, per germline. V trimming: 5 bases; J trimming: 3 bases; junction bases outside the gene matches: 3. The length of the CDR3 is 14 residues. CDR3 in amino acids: CASSLTGANQPQHF. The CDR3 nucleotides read TGTGCCAGCAGTCTGACAGGGGCCAATCAGCCCCAGCATTTT.

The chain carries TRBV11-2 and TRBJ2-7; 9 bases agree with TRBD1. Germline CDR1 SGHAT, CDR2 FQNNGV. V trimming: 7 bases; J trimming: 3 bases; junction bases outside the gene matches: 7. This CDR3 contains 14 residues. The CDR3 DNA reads TGTGCCAGCACCGTTGACAGGGGGAACTACGAGCAGTACTTC. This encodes CASTVDRGNYEQYF.

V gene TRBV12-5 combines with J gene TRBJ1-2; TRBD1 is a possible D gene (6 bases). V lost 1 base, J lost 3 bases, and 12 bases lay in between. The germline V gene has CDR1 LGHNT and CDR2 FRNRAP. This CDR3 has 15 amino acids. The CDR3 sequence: CASGLAQGPDYGYTF. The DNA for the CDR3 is TGTGCTAGTGGTTTGGCACAGGGACCGGACTATGGCTACACCTTC.

CDR3 amino acids: CASSLRFGGEQYF. The CDR3 DNA follows: TGTGCCAGCAGTTTACGTTTTGGTGGCGAGCAGTACTTC. The chain employs TRBV28 and TRBJ2-7, with no clear D. The germline V gene has CDR1 MDHEN and CDR2 SYDVKM. V was shortened by 2 bases and J by 6 bases, with 11 bases between the two germline ends. CDR3 length equals 13 residues.

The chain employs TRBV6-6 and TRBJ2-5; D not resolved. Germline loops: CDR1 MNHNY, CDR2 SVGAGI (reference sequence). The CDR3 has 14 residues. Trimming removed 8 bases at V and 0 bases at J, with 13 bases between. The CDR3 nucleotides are TGTGCCAGCCGGTGGCGGTCCCACCAAGAGACCCAGTACTTC. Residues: CASRWRSHQETQYF.

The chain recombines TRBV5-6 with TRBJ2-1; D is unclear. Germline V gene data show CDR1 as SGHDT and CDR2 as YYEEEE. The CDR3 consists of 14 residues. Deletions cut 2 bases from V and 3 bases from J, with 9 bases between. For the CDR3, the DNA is TGTGCCAGCAGCTTCCTTAGAAACTACAATGAGCAGTTCTTC. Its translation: CASSFLRNYNEQFF.

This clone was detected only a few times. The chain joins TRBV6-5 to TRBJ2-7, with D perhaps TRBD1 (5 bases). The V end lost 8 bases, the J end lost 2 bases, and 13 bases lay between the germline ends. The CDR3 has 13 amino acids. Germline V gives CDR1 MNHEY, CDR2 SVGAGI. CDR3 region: CASSFGRAYEQYF. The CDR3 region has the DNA TGTGCCAGCTCCTTCGGCAGGGCCTACGAGCAGTACTTC.

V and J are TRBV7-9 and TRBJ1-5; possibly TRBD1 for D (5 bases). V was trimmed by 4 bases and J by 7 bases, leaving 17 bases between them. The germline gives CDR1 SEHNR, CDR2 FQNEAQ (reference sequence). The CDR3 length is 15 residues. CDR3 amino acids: CASSSSAGLGQPQHF. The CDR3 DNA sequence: TGTGCCAGCAGCTCGTCTGCGGGGCTTGGACAGCCCCAGCATTTT.

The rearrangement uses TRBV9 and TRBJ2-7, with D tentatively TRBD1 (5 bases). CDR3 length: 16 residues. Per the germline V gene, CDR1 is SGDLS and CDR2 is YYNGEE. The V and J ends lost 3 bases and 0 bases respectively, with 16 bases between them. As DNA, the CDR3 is TGTGCCAGCAGCGACCGGACAACTTCTAGCTCCTACGAGCAGTACTTC. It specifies CASSDRTTSSSYEQYF.

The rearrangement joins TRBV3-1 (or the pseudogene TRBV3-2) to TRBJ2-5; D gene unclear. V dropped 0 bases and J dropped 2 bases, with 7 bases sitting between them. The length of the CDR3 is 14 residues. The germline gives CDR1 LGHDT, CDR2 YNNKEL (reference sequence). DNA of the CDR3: TGTGCCAGCAGCCAAGATTATGAGCAAGAGACCCAGTACTTC. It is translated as CASSQDYEQETQYF.

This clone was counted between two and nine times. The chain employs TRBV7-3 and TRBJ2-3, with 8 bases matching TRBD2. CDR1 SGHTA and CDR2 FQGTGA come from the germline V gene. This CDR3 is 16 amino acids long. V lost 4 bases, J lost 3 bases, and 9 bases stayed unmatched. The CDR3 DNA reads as TGTGCCAGCAGCTACGGGAGGGGCCTGGGGACAGATACGCAGTATTTT. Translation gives CASSYGRGLGTDTQYF.

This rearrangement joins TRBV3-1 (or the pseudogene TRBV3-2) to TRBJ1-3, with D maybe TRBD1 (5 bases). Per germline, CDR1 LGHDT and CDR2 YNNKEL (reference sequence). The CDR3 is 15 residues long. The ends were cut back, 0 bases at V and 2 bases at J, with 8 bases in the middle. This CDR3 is CASSQDSTAGNTIYF. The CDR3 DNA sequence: TGTGCCAGCAGCCAAGATTCGACAGCTGGAAACACCATATATTTT.

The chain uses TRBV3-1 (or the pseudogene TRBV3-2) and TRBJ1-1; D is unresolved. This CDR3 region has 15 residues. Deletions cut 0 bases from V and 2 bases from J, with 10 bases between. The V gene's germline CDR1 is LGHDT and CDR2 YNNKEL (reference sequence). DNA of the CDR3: TGTGCCAGCAGCCAAGATCTTGCCAGCAACACTGAAGCTTTCTTT. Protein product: CASSQDLASNTEAFF.